These T cell receptor beta chains were read from a single sample in a study of OX40 agonist ivuxolimab in advanced cancers. The method was immunoSEQ multiplex PCR; TCRdb's version includes in-frame clones alone and lacks a portion of them. The data contain about 71,000 clones, roughly four fifths of them seen just once; the ten biggest clones take up 0.44%. The specimen comprised CD4+ or CD8+ T cells sorted from blood, sampled in a trial of the OX40 agonist ivuxolimab. The receptors were sampled from an adult with an advanced solid tumor such as melanoma, head and neck, liver or kidney cancer. The CDR3 runs from the conserved cysteine through the conserved F or W. Fields, in order: clone size, D gene, V gene, J gene, CDR3 DNA, CDR3 protein. A D gene is named only where the DNA matches it firmly. Expanded clones are given a class, and other clones once, few, many or no size at all.

>.|TRBD2|TRBV5-1|TRBJ2-1
TGCGCCAGCAGCTTCACTAGCGGGGCTGACAATGAGCAGTTCTTC
CASSFTSGADNEQFF
>.|.|TRBV7-2|TRBJ2-7
TGTGCCAGCAGCTTAGCGAACGGTGTTGTCTCGGGCGAGCAGTACTTC
CASSLANGVVSGEQYF
>.|.|TRBV7-2|TRBJ1-1
TGTGCCAGCAGCTTAGCGCGGACGGGGGCCGAAGCTTTCTTT
CASSLARTGAEAFF
>.|.|TRBV6-6|TRBJ1-4
TGTGCCAGCAGTTCGGACAGTCATAACCCTGAAAAACTGTTTTTT
CASSSDSHNPEKLFF
>.|.|TRBV7-9|TRBJ1-1
TGTGCCAGCAGCTTGAGACAAGATAACACTGAAGCTTTCTTT
CASSLRQDNTEAFF
>.|TRBD1|TRBV10-3|TRBJ1-5
TGTGCCATCAGCGATCCATCCGGGGACAGCAGGAATCAGCCCCAGCATTTT
CAISDPSGDSRNQPQHF
>.|.|TRBV11-3|TRBJ1-6
TGTGCCAGCAGCTTAGATGTGGGGGGCTATAATTCACCCCTCCACTTT
CASSLDVGGYNSPLHF
>.|.|TRBV29-1|TRBJ1-5
TGCAGCGTTGCACTCGGCCAGAATCAGCCCCAGCATTTT
CSVALGQNQPQHF
>.|TRBD2|TRBV28|TRBJ2-1
TGTGCCAGCAGTTTCAGCGGGAGTAACAATGAGCAGTTCTTC
CASSFSGSNNEQFF
>.|TRBD1|TRBV5-1|TRBJ1-5
TGCGCCAGCAGCCAGGACAGGGGAGGACAGCCCCAGCATTTT
CASSQDRGGQPQHF
>once|.|TRBV29-1|TRBJ2-7
TGCAGCGTTCCGGTTCCCTACGAGCAGTACTTC
CSVPVPYEQYF
>.|.|TRBV7-8|TRBJ1-1
TGTGCCAGCAGCCCCAGACAGTCGGTGGCTTTCTTT
CASSPRQSVAFF
>.|.|TRBV25-1|TRBJ2-7
TGTGCCAGCAGTAGGGACAGCGGGACTACGCGGCAGTACTTC
CASSRDSGTTRQYF
>.|.|TRBV7-6|TRBJ2-3
TGTGCCAGCAGCTTAGCGGGAGTTTGGACAGATACGCAGTATTTT
CASSLAGVWTDTQYF
>.|TRBD1|TRBV5-5|TRBJ1-2
TGTGCCAGCAGCTCACTGCAGGGGGCTGTTGGCTACACCTTC
CASSSLQGAVGYTF
>.|.|TRBV19|TRBJ1-2
TGTGCCAGTACCCCGAGAGGGCCGAACTATGGCTACACCTTC
CASTPRGPNYGYTF
>.|.|TRBV5-4|TRBJ1-5
TGTGCCAGCAGCTTGGCTCCGAATCAGCCCCAGCATTTT
CASSLAPNQPQHF
>few|.|TRBV5-1|TRBJ1-1
TGCGCCAGCAGCTTGGCCGGCAGGTCCACTGAAGCTTTCTTT
CASSLAGRSTEAFF
>.|.|TRBV7-9|TRBJ1-4
TGTGCCAGCAGCTCTCCTGCGGGGAAACTGTTTTTT
CASSSPAGKLFF
>.|TRBD2|TRBV7-3|TRBJ2-7
TGTGCCAGCAGCTTAACGGGGACTAGCGGGAACTCCTACGAGCAGTACTTC
CASSLTGTSGNSYEQYF
>few|.|TRBV18|TRBJ1-6
TGTGCCAGCTCACCCGGGGCAGGCGATTCACCCCTCCACTTT
CASSPGAGDSPLHF